The 8 T cell receptor beta chains reported below all come from one sample, sequenced in a study of PD-1 blockade in mismatch repair-deficient tumors (dated 2017 in TCRdb). The library relied on the immunoSEQ multiplex PCR assay. As stored in TCRdb, this immuneACCESS dataset retains in-frame rearrangements with V and J assigned. A fraction of the clones does not appear; measured against another copy, unresolved V genes explain less than half of the discrepancy, and the remainder lacks a known reason. The sample table holds under 75,000 clones, of which 88% were seen once. The leading ten clones occupy around 14% of the sample. The sequencing here drew on peripheral blood, taken 52 weeks after starting pembrolizumab. These receptors were obtained from an adult with mismatch repair-deficient cancer.

Ten or more counts support this clone. V is TRBV4-3 and J is TRBJ2-1, with TRBD2 matching over 7 bases. V lost 1 base, J lost 5 bases, and 2 bases stayed unmatched. This CDR3 is 14 amino acids long. Germline CDR1 and CDR2: LGHNA and YSLEER. This CDR3 is CASSQVLANNEQFF. DNA for the CDR3: TGCGCCAGCAGCCAAGTACTAGCGAACAATGAGCAGTTCTTC.

The chain couples TRBV14 to TRBJ2-1; 8 bases match TRBD2. In germline, CDR1 is SGHDN, CDR2 FVKESK. V dropped 0 bases and J dropped 6; count of bases not matched to a gene: 7. This CDR3 has 16 residues. This chain's CDR3 is CASSQDPGGERNEQFF. The CDR3 DNA follows: TGTGCCAGCAGCCAAGATCCGGGAGGGGAGCGCAATGAGCAGTTCTTC.

The chain recombines TRBV6-1 with TRBJ1-2; D may be TRBD1 (5 bases). The ends were cut back, 4 bases at V and 3 bases at J, with 6 bases in the middle. Per germline, CDR1 MNHNS and CDR2 SASEGT. The CDR3 sequence is 12 residues long. The CDR3 bases are TGTGCCAGCAGTGTACAGGACTATGGCTACACCTTC. It is translated as CASSVQDYGYTF.

There are a few counts of this clone. The chain is built from TRBV5-5 and TRBJ2-7, with 10 bases matching TRBD2. This CDR3 region has 16 residues. From germline, CDR1 is SGHKS and CDR2 YYEKEE (reference sequence). Trimming took 1 base from V and 2 from J; bases not matched to a gene: 6. The CDR3 protein is CASSLWPSGSTYEQYF. In DNA form, the CDR3 reads TGTGCCAGCAGCTTGTGGCCTAGCGGGAGCACCTACGAGCAGTACTTC.

J is TRBJ2-7 and V is TRBV5-6, with a tentative D call TRBD2 (5 bases). This CDR3 comprises 16 residues. Germline CDR1 SGHDT, CDR2 YYEEEE. V dropped 4 bases and J dropped 2 bases, with 19 bases sitting between them. In nucleotides, the CDR3 is TGTGCCAGCAGCGCCATCACTGGGAGAGACACCTACGAGCAGTACTTC. Its translation is CASSAITGRDTYEQYF.

The V gene is TRBV2, the J gene TRBJ2-1; tentatively, D is TRBD1 or TRBD2 (5 bases each). The CDR3 is made up of 14 amino acids. The V and J ends lost 4 bases and 2 bases respectively, with 9 bases between them. Germline CDR1 SNHLY, CDR2 FYNNEI. Written as DNA, the CDR3 is TGTGCCAGCAGTGTTTCGGGGCCCTACAATGAGCAGTTCTTC. Encoded protein: CASSVSGPYNEQFF.

The DNA for the CDR3 is TGTGCCAGCAGTCCGACTAGCGGGGGCTCCTACAATGAGCAGTTCTTC. It encodes CASSPTSGGSYNEQFF. The chain couples TRBV7-8 to TRBJ2-1; TRBD2 matches at 12 bases. The CDR3 length is 16 residues. The germline V gene encodes CDR1 SGHVS and CDR2 FQNEAQ. V trimming: 6 bases; J trimming: 0 bases; junction bases outside the gene matches: 3.

The V gene is TRBV7-9, the J gene TRBJ2-1; D unresolved. Germline V gene data show CDR1 as SEHNR and CDR2 as FQNEAQ (reference sequence). The germline V and J ends were trimmed by 5 bases and 8 bases, with 13 bases remaining between them. CDR3 length: 13 amino acids. The CDR3 sequence is CASSPQVGYEQFF. DNA for the CDR3: TGTGCCAGCAGCCCCCAAGTTGGGTATGAGCAGTTCTTC. The entire variable domain, with the rest obtained from reference TRBV7-9 and TRBJ2-1, is as follows: DTGVSQNPRHKITKRGQNVTFRCDPISEHNRLYWYRQTLGQGPEFLTYFQNEAQLEKSRLLSDRFSAERPKGSFSTLEIQRTEQGDSAMYLCASSPQVGYEQFFGPGTRLTVL.